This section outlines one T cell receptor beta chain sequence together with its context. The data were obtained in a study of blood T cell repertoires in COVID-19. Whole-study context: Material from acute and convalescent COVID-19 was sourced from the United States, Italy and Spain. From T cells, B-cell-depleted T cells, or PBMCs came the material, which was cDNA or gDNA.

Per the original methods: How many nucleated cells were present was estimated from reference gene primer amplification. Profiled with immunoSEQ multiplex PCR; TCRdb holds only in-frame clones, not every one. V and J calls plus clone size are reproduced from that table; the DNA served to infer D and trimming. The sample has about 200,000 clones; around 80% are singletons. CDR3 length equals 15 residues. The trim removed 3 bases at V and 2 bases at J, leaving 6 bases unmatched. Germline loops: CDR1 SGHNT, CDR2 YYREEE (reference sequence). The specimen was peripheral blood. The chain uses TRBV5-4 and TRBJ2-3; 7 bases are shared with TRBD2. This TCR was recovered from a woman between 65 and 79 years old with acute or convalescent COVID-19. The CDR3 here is CASSWGGDPTDTQYF. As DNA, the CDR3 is TGTGCCAGCAGCTGGGGAGGGGACCCCACAGATACGCAGTATTTT. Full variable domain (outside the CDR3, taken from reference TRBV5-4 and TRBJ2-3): ETGVTQSPTHLIKTRGQQVTLRCSSQSGHNTVSWYQQALGQGPQFIFQYYREEENGRGNFPPRFSGLQFPNYSSELNVNALELDDSALYLCASSWGGDPTDTQYFGPGTRLTVL.